A selection of T cell receptor beta chains follows, all from one sample in a study of T-cell memory formation after mild COVID-19. A single record per CDR3 protein comes from TCRdb applying MiXCR to the 5' RACE reads. The sample records about 560,000 distinct CDR3 sequences, roughly 21% being singletons. Sequenced sample: PBMCs or a T cell subset sorted from them (not recorded which). Source of these receptors: an adult woman who had mild COVID-19 (a few samples of this study predate the infection). Cell type and time point are not known. Both conserved end residues are part of each CDR3. The order of the fields is CDR3 length, clone size, V gene, D gene, J gene, CDR3 protein, CDR3 DNA. D genes are given only for firm matches. Clone size is not always given. Where it is, it says once, few, many or a class for expanded clones.

length: 17
size: few
V: TRBV5-1
D: -
J: TRBJ2-3
CDR3: CASSLRLWGLGTDTQYF
DNA: TGCGCCAGCAGCTTGAGGCTGTGGGGATTGGGGACAGATACGCAGTATTTT

length: 12
size: -
V: TRBV7-9
D: TRBD1
J: TRBJ1-2
CDR3: CASSGTVYGYTF
DNA: TGTGCCAGCTCCGGGACAGTCTATGGCTACACCTTC

length: 14
size: -
V: TRBV12-3/TRBV12-4
D: -
J: TRBJ1-2
CDR3: CASSLGDQNYGYTF
DNA: TGTGCCAGCAGTTTAGGGGACCAGAACTATGGCTACACCTTC

length: 15
size: few
V: TRBV27
D: TRBD2
J: TRBJ2-1
CDR3: CASSFRGSGSYEQFF
DNA: TGTGCCAGCAGTTTTAGGGGTAGCGGGAGTTATGAGCAGTTCTTC

length: 15
size: many
V: TRBV7-8
D: -
J: TRBJ2-7
CDR3: CASSLISGGTYEQYF
DNA: TGTGCCAGCAGCTTAATTTCCGGGGGAACCTACGAGCAGTACTTC

length: 12
size: -
V: TRBV2
D: -
J: TRBJ1-2
CDR3: CASSQRQSRVTF
DNA: TGTGCCAGCAGCCAGAGACAGTCAAGAGTCACCTTC

length: 14
size: -
V: TRBV19
D: TRBD1
J: TRBJ1-1
CDR3: CASSIRGLDTEAFF
DNA: TGTGCCAGTAGTATCAGGGGGTTGGACACTGAAGCTTTCTTT

length: 18
size: few
V: TRBV7-3
D: TRBD2
J: TRBJ2-3
CDR3: CASSLGPSGGRSTDTQYF
DNA: TGTGCCAGCAGCTTAGGTCCTAGCGGGGGCCGGAGCACAGATACGCAGTATTTT

length: 13
size: few
V: TRBV7-8
D: -
J: TRBJ2-7
CDR3: CASSLFLADEQYF
DNA: TGTGCCAGCAGCTTATTCTTAGCGGACGAGCAGTACTTC

length: 16
size: -
V: TRBV28
D: TRBD2
J: TRBJ2-3
CDR3: CASSIFSGIGTDTQYF
DNA: TGTGCCAGCAGTATTTTTAGCGGGATCGGGACAGATACGCAGTATTTT

length: 14
size: many
V: TRBV5-6
D: TRBD2
J: TRBJ2-4
CDR3: CASSLGGSKNIQYF
DNA: TGTGCCAGCAGCTTGGGCGGGAGTAAAAACATTCAGTACTTC

length: 15
size: few
V: TRBV24-1
D: -
J: TRBJ2-7
CDR3: CATGAGTIGSYEQYF
DNA: TGTGCCACCGGGGCCGGGACGATTGGCTCCTACGAGCAGTACTTC

length: 16
size: -
V: TRBV12-3/TRBV12-4
D: TRBD1
J: TRBJ1-3
CDR3: CASSHPGGSSGNTIYF
DNA: TGTGCCAGCAGTCACCCAGGGGGCAGCTCTGGAAACACCATATATTTT

length: 15
size: few
V: TRBV12-3/TRBV12-4
D: TRBD1
J: TRBJ2-1
CDR3: CASSPAMTGHNEQFF
DNA: TGTGCCAGCAGTCCTGCGATGACAGGGCACAATGAGCAGTTCTTC

length: 13
size: few
V: TRBV20-1
D: -
J: TRBJ1-6
CDR3: CSARGHSNSPLHF
DNA: TGCAGTGCTAGGGGACACTCTAATTCACCCCTCCACTTT

length: 15
size: -
V: TRBV7-2
D: TRBD2
J: TRBJ2-7
CDR3: CASSFSSGGAGEQYF
DNA: TGTGCCAGCAGCTTTTCCAGCGGGGGGGCCGGTGAGCAGTACTTC

length: 15
size: many
V: TRBV7-8
D: TRBD1
J: TRBJ1-2
CDR3: CASSTRTGAGGGYTF
DNA: TGTGCCAGCTCAACTCGGACAGGGGCTGGGGGGGGCTACACCTTC

length: 16
size: -
V: TRBV7-2
D: TRBD2
J: TRBJ2-3
CDR3: CASSLGGRGFTDTQYF
DNA: TGTGCCAGCAGCTTAGGGGGGAGGGGCTTCACAGATACGCAGTATTTT

length: 16
size: medium-sized
V: TRBV12-3/TRBV12-4
D: TRBD1
J: TRBJ1-5
CDR3: CASSLTTGVGFQPQHF
DNA: TGTGCCAGCAGTTTAACGACAGGGGTGGGGTTTCAGCCCCAGCATTTT

length: 15
size: -
V: TRBV24-1
D: -
J: TRBJ2-5
CDR3: CATSGRSSPQETQYF
DNA: TGTGCCACCAGTGGCAGGTCATCCCCCCAAGAGACCCAGTACTTC

length: 15
size: once
V: TRBV6-5
D: -
J: TRBJ1-1
CDR3: CASSYAPDPNTEAFF
DNA: TGTGCCAGCAGTTACGCCCCAGATCCGAACACTGAAGCTTTCTTT

length: 16
size: -
V: TRBV3-1
D: TRBD2
J: TRBJ2-2
CDR3: CASSLLAGVGTGELFF
DNA: TGTGCCAGCAGCCTCCTAGCGGGAGTAGGCACCGGGGAGCTGTTTTTT

length: 16
size: few
V: TRBV9
D: -
J: TRBJ2-5
CDR3: CASSVAGSGLRETQYF
DNA: TGTGCCAGCAGCGTAGCCGGGTCAGGGCTTCGGGAGACCCAGTACTTC

length: 14
size: -
V: TRBV20-1
D: TRBD2
J: TRBJ2-7
CDR3: CSALLAGGLSEQYF
DNA: TGCAGTGCCCTACTAGCGGGGGGGCTGTCCGAGCAGTACTTC

length: 12
size: -
V: TRBV7-9
D: -
J: TRBJ1-4
CDR3: CASSLPGEGLFF
DNA: TGTGCCAGCAGCCTACCAGGGGAAGGGTTGTTTTTT

length: 15
size: -
V: TRBV5-1
D: TRBD2
J: TRBJ2-2
CDR3: CASTGLAGYTGELFF
DNA: TGCGCCAGCACCGGACTAGCGGGCTACACCGGGGAGCTGTTTTTT

length: 16
size: -
V: TRBV5-1
D: TRBD2
J: TRBJ2-1
CDR3: CASSLQAGVSYNEQFF
DNA: TGCGCCAGCAGCTTGCAAGCGGGAGTATCGTACAATGAGCAGTTCTTC

length: 16
size: few
V: TRBV12-3/TRBV12-4
D: -
J: TRBJ2-3
CDR3: CASSLEPRRPSDTQYF
DNA: TGTGCCAGCAGTCTTGAGCCAAGACGGCCCTCAGATACGCAGTATTTT

length: 14
size: -
V: TRBV7-8
D: -
J: TRBJ2-1
CDR3: CASNPLLRTNEQFF
DNA: TGTGCCAGCAACCCACTCCTCAGGACCAATGAGCAGTTCTTC

length: 16
size: few
V: TRBV5-1
D: TRBD2
J: TRBJ2-7
CDR3: CASSLGRIAGSYEQYF
DNA: TGCGCCAGCAGCTTGGGACGGATAGCGGGGTCCTACGAGCAGTACTTC

length: 13
size: -
V: TRBV13
D: -
J: TRBJ2-1
CDR3: CASSDTGRNEQFF
DNA: TGTGCCAGCAGCGACACAGGACGCAATGAGCAGTTCTTC

length: 12
size: few
V: TRBV30
D: -
J: TRBJ2-7
CDR3: CAFIRDTYEQYF
DNA: TGTGCCTTCATCCGGGACACCTACGAGCAGTACTTC

length: 13
size: -
V: TRBV3-1
D: -
J: TRBJ1-1
CDR3: CASSPGPLDGAFF
DNA: TGTGCCAGCAGCCCTGGGCCCCTGGACGGGGCTTTCTTT

length: 15
size: -
V: TRBV6-2/TRBV6-3
D: -
J: TRBJ2-7
CDR3: CASSYWGDSSYEQYF
DNA: TGTGCCAGCAGTTACTGGGGAGATTCTTCCTACGAGCAGTACTTC

length: 17
size: -
V: TRBV20-1
D: TRBD2
J: TRBJ2-1
CDR3: CSARGLAGARSYNEQFF
DNA: TGCAGTGCTAGAGGACTAGCGGGGGCCAGGTCCTACAATGAGCAGTTCTTC

length: 15
size: -
V: TRBV6-2/TRBV6-3
D: TRBD2
J: TRBJ2-7
CDR3: CASSYGSGGSYEQYF
DNA: TGTGCCAGCAGTTACGGGTCGGGAGGGTCCTACGAGCAGTACTTC

length: 11
size: few
V: TRBV30
D: -
J: TRBJ1-1
CDR3: CAWTGLTEAFF
DNA: TGTGCCTGGACAGGCCTCACTGAAGCTTTCTTT

length: 13
size: -
V: TRBV5-6
D: -
J: TRBJ2-1
CDR3: CASSPQGGDEQFF
DNA: TGTGCCAGCAGCCCCCAGGGGGGCGATGAGCAGTTCTTC

length: 13
size: -
V: TRBV7-2
D: -
J: TRBJ2-4
CDR3: CASAGSPRDIQYF
DNA: TGTGCCAGCGCCGGGAGCCCAAGGGACATTCAGTACTTC

length: 16
size: few
V: TRBV7-6
D: -
J: TRBJ2-1
CDR3: CASSTMTGAPGNEQFF
DNA: TGTGCCAGCAGCACCATGACGGGGGCCCCGGGGAATGAGCAGTTCTTC

length: 14
size: -
V: TRBV30
D: -
J: TRBJ1-1
CDR3: CAWSAELGQIEAFF
DNA: TGTGCCTGGAGTGCGGAATTAGGGCAGATAGAAGCTTTCTTT

length: 16
size: few
V: TRBV20-1
D: -
J: TRBJ1-5
CDR3: CSARAKGVYSNQPQHF
DNA: TGCAGTGCTAGGGCCAAAGGGGTTTATAGCAATCAGCCCCAGCATTTT

length: 16
size: -
V: TRBV4-2
D: -
J: TRBJ1-1
CDR3: CASSQDKRGRTSEAFF
DNA: TGTGCCAGCAGCCAAGATAAGCGCGGGAGGACCTCCGAAGCTTTCTTT

length: 16
size: -
V: TRBV12-3/TRBV12-4
D: TRBD1
J: TRBJ2-1
CDR3: CASRTSTGGSHNEQFF
DNA: TGTGCCAGCAGAACTTCGACAGGGGGGTCCCACAATGAGCAGTTCTTC

length: 12
size: -
V: TRBV5-1
D: -
J: TRBJ2-5
CDR3: CASSLDGRTQYF
DNA: TGCGCCAGCAGCTTGGATGGGAGAACCCAGTACTTC

length: 15
size: -
V: TRBV3-1
D: -
J: TRBJ2-3
CDR3: CASSQPGDREDTQYF
DNA: TGTGCCAGCAGCCAACCGGGAGATCGGGAAGATACGCAGTATTTT

length: 13
size: -
V: TRBV7-7
D: -
J: TRBJ2-5
CDR3: CASSWGGQETQYF
DNA: TGTGCCAGCAGCTGGGGTGGTCAAGAGACCCAGTACTTC

length: 14
size: many
V: TRBV5-1
D: -
J: TRBJ2-4
CDR3: CASRLQGALDIQYF
DNA: TGCGCCAGCAGACTACAGGGAGCCCTAGACATTCAGTACTTC

length: 13
size: many
V: TRBV27
D: -
J: TRBJ2-7
CDR3: CASSFNPRYEQYF
DNA: TGTGCCAGCAGTTTTAACCCCAGATACGAGCAGTACTTC

length: 13
size: few
V: TRBV4-1
D: -
J: TRBJ2-7
CDR3: CASSQGVGYEQYF
DNA: TGCGCCAGCAGCCAAGGGGTAGGCTACGAGCAGTACTTC

length: 14
size: few
V: TRBV9
D: -
J: TRBJ2-5
CDR3: CASSGGTYQETQYF
DNA: TGTGCCAGCAGCGGGGGGACTTACCAAGAGACCCAGTACTTC

length: 13
size: -
V: TRBV24-1
D: TRBD1
J: TRBJ2-1
CDR3: CATSTGGKGEQFF
DNA: TGTGCCACCAGCACAGGGGGTAAGGGTGAGCAGTTCTTC

length: 15
size: many
V: TRBV24-1
D: -
J: TRBJ1-2
CDR3: CATSDPGTEYYGYTF
DNA: TGTGCCACCAGTGACCCCGGGACCGAATACTATGGCTACACCTTC